One and the same sample provided the 19 T cell receptor beta chains below, sequenced in a study of blood T cell repertoires in COVID-19 (dated by TCRdb to 2019 to 2021). The library came from the immunoSEQ multiplex PCR assay. TCRdb mirrors the immuneACCESS table, restricted to in-frame sequences. Some clones are absent from its copies; in checked studies, under half trace to an unresolved V gene, and the reason for the others is unknown. The sample table lists about 160,000 clones, roughly four fifths of them with a count of one. The ten largest clonotypes hold 8% to 13% of the sample. Specimen: peripheral blood. These receptors all stem from a man in his fifties or sixties with active or convalescent COVID-19.

The table lists this clone with a few counts. In nucleotides, the CDR3 is TGTGCCAGCAGCCCCACGGACGGGGGCTATGGCTACACCTTC. It is translated as CASSPTDGGYGYTF. The chain carries TRBV3-1 (or the pseudogene TRBV3-2) and TRBJ1-2; D is perhaps TRBD1 (5 bases). V lost 4 bases, J lost 4 bases, and 13 bases lay in between. The germline V gene has CDR1 LGHDT and CDR2 YNNKEL (reference sequence). The CDR3 spans 14 residues.

The V call is TRBV18, the J call TRBJ2-7, with TRBD2 identical over 7 bases. V trimming: 4 bases; J trimming: 7 bases; junction bases outside the gene matches: 10. Germline-derived CDR1 and CDR2 are KGHSH and LQKENI. This CDR3 region has 14 residues. CDR3 in DNA: TGTGCCAGCTCACGGGGACTGGGAGCGGGGGAGCAGTACTTC. The encoded protein is CASSRGLGAGEQYF.

This chain links TRBV10-2 with TRBJ1-6; 9 positions match TRBD1. Losses at the gene ends were 2 bases for V and 8 bases for J; bases not matched to a gene: 4. The CDR3 has 15 residues. Germline CDR1 and CDR2: WSHSY and SAAADI. CDR3 residues: CASSENGQGYSPLHF. CDR3 coding DNA: TGCGCCAGCAGTGAGAATGGACAGGGGTATTCACCCCTCCACTTT.

The chain carries TRBV19 and TRBJ1-2; TRBD1 might be the D (5 bases). The germline V gene has CDR1 LNHDA and CDR2 SQIVND (reference sequence). The V end lost 5 bases, the J end lost 7 bases, and 17 bases lay between the germline ends. The CDR3 consists of 14 residues. CDR3 DNA sequence: TGTGCCAGTAGTCGCGCCGGACAAACCCCTGGCTACACCTTC. It codes for CASSRAGQTPGYTF.

The chain recombines TRBV5-4 with TRBJ1-1; D might be TRBD1 (5 bases). The V gene lost 4 bases and the J gene lost 1 base, with 11 bases spanning the gap. CDR1 is SGHNT and CDR2 is YYREEE in the germline V gene (reference sequence). The CDR3 is made up of 14 amino acids. CDR3 region: CASSPGQANTEAFF. Written as DNA, the CDR3 is TGTGCCAGCAGCCCAGGACAAGCGAACACTGAAGCTTTCTTT.

The chain combines TRBV5-4 with TRBJ1-2, with 7 bases aligning to TRBD1. Trimming cost V 3 bases and J 4 bases; bases outside gene matches: 9. The germline V gene encodes CDR1 SGHNT and CDR2 YYREEE (reference sequence). This CDR3 contains 15 residues. CDR3 protein: CASSSGTASIYGYTF. Written as DNA, the CDR3 is TGTGCCAGCAGCTCCGGGACAGCGTCGATCTATGGCTACACCTTC.

The table lists this clone with a few counts. The chain recombines TRBV25-1 with TRBJ1-6, with D perhaps matching TRBD1 (5 bases). The germline gives CDR1 MGHDK, CDR2 SYGVNS. The germline V and J ends were trimmed by 5 bases and 0 bases, with 14 bases remaining between them. The CDR3 loop spans 17 amino acids. CDR3: CASSRSLGGSYNSPLHF. The CDR3, as DNA: TGTGCCAGCAGTAGGAGCCTGGGGGGCTCCTATAATTCACCCCTCCACTTT.

This clone came up many times. The rearrangement uses TRBV11-2 and TRBJ1-4; possible D gene TRBD1, 5 bases. Trimming took 4 bases from V and 8 from J, leaving 14 bases between them. CDR1 and CDR2 (germline): SGHAT, FQNNGV. The CDR3 has 14 amino acids. In nucleotides, the CDR3 is TGTGCCAGCAGCTCCTTTTGGGGGGAGGAAAAACTGTTTTTT. This encodes CASSSFWGEEKLFF.

This clone has a single count. V gene TRBV18 combines with J gene TRBJ2-7; TRBD2 might be the D (7 bases). This CDR3 contains 15 residues. V lost 2 bases to trimming and J lost 8 bases, with 19 bases between them. CDR1 and CDR2 from the germline V gene are KGHSH and LQKENI. CDR3 sequence (DNA): TGTGCCAGCTCACCAGAATCGGGGGGCCGGGTACAGCAGTACTTC. Translating gives CASSPESGGRVQQYF.

J is TRBJ1-1 and V is TRBV7-2, with 7 nucleotides matching TRBD1. The length of the CDR3 is 14 residues. The germline gives CDR1 SGHTA, CDR2 FQGNSA. The junction had 3 bases not matched to a gene; V was cut back by 5 bases and J by 0 bases. As DNA, the CDR3 is TGTGCCAGCAGCCAAGGGACAGTGAACACTGAAGCTTTCTTT. It is translated as CASSQGTVNTEAFF.

V gene TRBV3-1 (or the pseudogene TRBV3-2) combines with J gene TRBJ1-5; possible D gene TRBD1, 5 bases. The V end lost 1 base, the J end lost 5 bases, and 18 bases lay between the germline ends. CDR3 size: 17 residues. Germline V gene sequence: CDR1 LGHDT, CDR2 YNNKEL (reference sequence). The CDR3 DNA is TGTGCCAGCAGCCAAGGCACCGCACCGCGGGACCATCAGCCCCAGCATTTT. It translates to CASSQGTAPRDHQPQHF.

The chain joins TRBV9 to TRBJ1-3; 11 bases fit TRBD1. V lost 3 bases and J lost 8; bases outside the gene matches: 4. The germline gives CDR1 SGDLS, CDR2 YYNGEE. The CDR3 loop spans 14 amino acids. CDR3: CASSAGTGGDTIYF. CDR3 DNA sequence: TGTGCCAGCAGCGCGGGGACAGGGGGAGACACCATATATTTT.

V usage is TRBV6-4 and J usage is TRBJ2-1; D ambiguous. The CDR3 consists of 13 residues. Trimming cost V 4 bases and J 4 bases, with 8 bases left between them. CDR1 and CDR2 from the germline V gene are MRHNA and SNTAGT. Written as DNA, the CDR3 is TGTGCCAGCAGTGTAGAAGAGTACAATGAGCAGTTCTTC. Protein: CASSVEEYNEQFF.

The gene calls are TRBV9 and TRBJ1-3; no clear D gene. This CDR3 region has 16 residues. Germline V gene data show CDR1 as SGDLS and CDR2 as YYNGEE. V lost 3 bases to trimming and J lost 1 base, with 14 bases between them. Here the CDR3 DNA reads TGTGCCAGCAGCGCTGCCCCTACTGCTTCTGGAAACACCATATATTTT. Protein sequence: CASSAAPTASGNTIYF.

The V and J genes are TRBV28 and TRBJ2-7; tentative D call: TRBD2 (6 bases). The germline V and J ends were trimmed by 4 bases and 3 bases, with 10 bases remaining between them. In germline, CDR1 is MDHEN, CDR2 SYDVKM. The CDR3 sequence is 13 residues long. CDR3 loop: CASSSPGGYEQYF. As DNA, the CDR3 is TGTGCCAGCAGTTCACCCGGGGGCTACGAGCAGTACTTC.

The chain is built from TRBV5-6 and TRBJ2-7; 9 nucleotides align to TRBD1. Trimming took 3 bases from V and 0 from J; bases not matched to a gene: 1. Germline lookup yields CDR1 SGHDT and CDR2 YYEEEE. CDR3 length equals 14 residues. CDR3 nucleotides: TGTGCCAGCAGCTGGGGACAGGGCTCCTACGAGCAGTACTTC. Translation gives CASSWGQGSYEQYF.

This clone came up many times. V usage is TRBV20-1 and J usage is TRBJ2-7, with unresolved D. Germline lookup yields CDR1 DFQATT and CDR2 SNEGSKA (reference sequence). The CDR3 length is 12 residues. V was pared by 3 bases and J by 2 bases, with 8 bases between. CDR3 DNA sequence: TGCAGTGCTAGTTTGGGCCCCTACGAGCAGTACTTC. Its translation: CSASLGPYEQYF.

The genes are TRBV6-1 and TRBJ1-4, with a weak D call TRBD1 (5 bases). The CDR3 sequence is 12 residues long. Germline V gene lookup returns CDR1 MNHNS and CDR2 SASEGT. V shed 3 bases and J shed 8 bases, with 7 bases lying between them. In nucleotides, the CDR3 is TGTGCCAGCAGTGACAGGGTCGAAAAACTGTTTTTT. Translation: CASSDRVEKLFF.

The chain combines TRBV6-5 with TRBJ1-5; the D is unclear. In germline, CDR1 is MNHEY, CDR2 SVGAGI. V lost 0 bases and J 6 bases, leaving 12 bases between the germline ends. This CDR3 is built from 15 residues. This CDR3 reads CASSYSRVRSQPQHF. The CDR3 DNA reads as TGTGCCAGCAGTTACTCCCGGGTTAGGAGTCAGCCCCAGCATTTT.